The 16 T cell receptor beta chains listed next were all sequenced from one sample in a study of post-analysis software for immune sequencing data. Whole-study findings and limits: The five TRBV segments detected at higher frequency in patients than in controls included TRBV5-6, TRBV5-1 and TRBV20-1.

TCR beta cDNA libraries had unique molecular identifiers. In TCRdb, the PCR reads were re-called with MiXCR into one record per CDR3 protein. The repertoire holds 750,000 to 950,000 distinct CDR3 sequences, with around 50% as singletons. For these receptors, no antigen is known. The sequencing input was blood. The source is a girl aged 5-17 years with multiple sclerosis.

This chain uses TRBV11-2 with TRBJ2-7, with D perhaps matching TRBD2 (8 bases). Looked up from germline, CDR1 is SGHAT and CDR2 is FQNNGV. The CDR3 loop spans 15 amino acids. Trimming took 1 base from V and 4 from J, leaving 14 bases between them. The CDR3 loop is CASSLAGGGRYEQYF. For the CDR3, the DNA is TGTGCCAGCAGCTTAGCGGGAGGGGGCAGGTACGAGCAGTACTTC. Complete variable domain (other parts from reference TRBV11-2 and TRBJ2-7): EAGVAQSPRYKIIEKRQSVAFWCNPISGHATLYWYQQILGQGPKLLIQFQNNGVVDDSQLPKDRFSAERLKGVDSTLKIQPAKLEDSAVYLCASSLAGGGRYEQYFGPGTRLTVT.

The V and J genes are TRBV30 and TRBJ2-5; D tentatively fits TRBD1 or TRBD2 (5 bases each). The J call may be wrong; the DNA end is better matched by TRBJ2-7. The CDR3 is made up of 14 amino acids. Germline V gives CDR1 GTSNPN, CDR2 SVGIG (reference sequence). The CDR3 loop reads CAWNPPGPIYEQYF. CDR3 nucleotide sequence: TGTGCCTGGAACCCGCCGGGACCAATCTACGAGCAGTACTTC.

The rearrangement uses TRBV20-1 and TRBJ2-1; 7 bases match TRBD2. V was pared by 4 bases and J by 5 bases, with 11 bases of the junction left unmatched. This CDR3 contains 15 residues. CDR1 DFQATT and CDR2 SNEGSKA come from the germline V gene (reference sequence). The CDR3 bases are TGCAGTGCTATTCGGGGGGAGCGATTAAACAATGAGCAGTTCTTC. It specifies CSAIRGERLNNEQFF.

There are a few counts of this clonotype. The chain employs TRBV5-6 and TRBJ2-7, with 9 bases aligning to TRBD1. The DNA matches TRBJ2-5 better at its end, which makes the J call doubtful. The CDR3 is 14 residues long. Looked up from germline, CDR1 is SGHDT and CDR2 is YYEEEE. The CDR3 DNA reads as TGTGCCAGCAGTTTCACAGGGGGCTGGGAGACCCAGTACTTC. It yields the protein CASSFTGGWETQYF.

The J gene is TRBJ1-1, the V gene TRBV12-3 or TRBV12-4, with 7 bases aligning to TRBD1. This CDR3 is built from 13 residues. Unmatched junction bases numbered 6, after V lost 3 bases and J lost 8 bases. DNA of the CDR3: TGTGCCAGCAGTTTGAAGGGGGCAGGCGAAGCTTTCTTT. Protein: CASSLKGAGEAFF.

This chain joins TRBV7-9 and TRBJ2-5, with D perhaps matching TRBD1 or TRBD2 (5 bases each). The DNA end is more similar to TRBJ2-7, so the J call may be wrong. The CDR3 is 15 amino acids. Looked up from germline, CDR1 is SEHNR and CDR2 is FQNEAQ (reference sequence). The CDR3: CASSSGRPTPDEQYF. The DNA of the CDR3 is TGTGCCAGCAGCTCGGGACGACCCACTCCTGACGAGCAGTACTTC.

The V gene is TRBV6-5, the J gene TRBJ2-1; 12 bases map to TRBD2. In germline, CDR1 is MNHEY, CDR2 SVGAGI. CDR3 length: 19 amino acids. Trimming at V came to 2 bases and at J to 1 base, leaving 9 bases not matched to a gene. This chain's CDR3 is CASSYPEWTSGESYNEQFF. The CDR3 DNA sequence: TGTGCCAGCAGTTACCCTGAATGGACTAGCGGGGAATCCTACAATGAGCAGTTCTTC.

V is TRBV2 and J is TRBJ2-5; unclear D gene. The closer fit of TRBJ2-7 to the DNA end suggests the J call may be wrong. The CDR3 consists of 11 residues. Germline V CDR1 and CDR2: SNHLY, FYNNEI. The CDR3 here is CASSEFNEQYF. The DNA for the CDR3 is TGTGCCAGCAGTGAATTTAACGAGCAGTACTTC.

The chain joins TRBV10-3 to TRBJ2-5; 10 bases line up with TRBD2. The DNA end is a closer match to TRBJ2-7, so the J assignment may be wrong. CDR1 and CDR2 from the germline V gene are ENHRY and SYGVKD. This CDR3 comprises 14 residues. CDR3 nucleotides: TGTGCCATCAGTAGGACTAGCGGAGATTACGAGCAGTACTTC. Amino acids: CAISRTSGDYEQYF.

The CDR3 sequence: CASSYYPIQHYEQYF. In nucleotides, the CDR3 is TGTGCCAGCAGTTACTACCCCATACAGCACTACGAGCAGTACTTC. The V call is TRBV12-3 or TRBV12-4, the J call TRBJ2-7; D call uncertain. CDR3 size: 15 residues. V lost 4 bases and J 3 bases, leaving 16 bases between the germline ends.

There are a few counts of this clonotype. This chain joins TRBV19 and TRBJ2-7, with D unresolved. CDR3 size: 15 residues. V was cut by 0 bases and J by 1 base, with 10 bases left in between. In germline, CDR1 is LNHDA, CDR2 SQIVND (reference sequence). DNA for the CDR3: TGTGCCAGTAGTATAGAGGGGTACGGGTCCTACGAGCAGTACTTC. Its protein product is CASSIEGYGSYEQYF.

CDR3 residues: CASSLLGQSSYNEQFF. The CDR3 nucleotides are TGTGCCAGCAGCTTGTTGGGTCAGAGCTCCTACAATGAGCAGTTCTTC. J is TRBJ2-1 and V is TRBV5-6; D not certain. In germline, CDR1 is SGHDT, CDR2 YYEEEE. CDR3 length equals 16 residues. Trimming shortened V by 1 base and J by 0 bases, and 11 bases separated the two germline ends.

This rearrangement joins TRBV7-2 to TRBJ1-2, with 9 nucleotides matching TRBD1. V gave up 1 base and J gave up 3 bases; unmatched junction bases: 9. The CDR3 covers 17 residues. Per germline, CDR1 SGHTA and CDR2 FQGNSA. Here the CDR3 reads CASSLGVSWTGDYGYTF. CDR3 nucleotides: TGTGCCAGCAGCTTAGGGGTTTCTTGGACAGGGGACTATGGCTACACCTTC.

This clonotype was counted a few times. This chain links TRBV24-1 with TRBJ2-5; possibly TRBD2 for D (5 bases). Between the trimmed V and J ends, which lost 3 bases and 4 bases, there was a span of 11 bases. Looked up from germline, CDR1 is KGHDR and CDR2 is SFDVKD. This CDR3 contains 14 residues. CDR3 residues: CATSDPGRGETQYF. The CDR3 bases are TGTGCCACCAGTGATCCGGGCCGGGGAGAGACCCAGTACTTC.

V is TRBV4-1 and J is TRBJ2-5; perhaps TRBD1 as D (5 bases). Trimming stripped 1 base from V and 4 bases from J, with 10 bases between. Germline V gene sequence: CDR1 MGHRA, CDR2 YSYEKL. The length of the CDR3 is 14 residues. The CDR3 reads CASSQADNGETQYF. The CDR3 DNA reads TGCGCCAGCAGCCAAGCGGACAATGGAGAGACCCAGTACTTC.

In its sample, this clonotype was seen a few times. J is TRBJ2-3 and V is TRBV6-5, with 14 bases matching TRBD2. This CDR3 is built from 20 residues. CDR1 MNHEY and CDR2 SVGAGI come from the germline V gene. V trimming: 0 bases; J trimming: 4 bases; junction bases outside the gene matches: 12. The CDR3 DNA follows: TGTGCCAGCAGTTACTCGTCAGCCGGGACTAGCGGGAGAAGTGCAGATACGCAGTATTTT. It yields the protein CASSYSSAGTSGRSADTQYF.